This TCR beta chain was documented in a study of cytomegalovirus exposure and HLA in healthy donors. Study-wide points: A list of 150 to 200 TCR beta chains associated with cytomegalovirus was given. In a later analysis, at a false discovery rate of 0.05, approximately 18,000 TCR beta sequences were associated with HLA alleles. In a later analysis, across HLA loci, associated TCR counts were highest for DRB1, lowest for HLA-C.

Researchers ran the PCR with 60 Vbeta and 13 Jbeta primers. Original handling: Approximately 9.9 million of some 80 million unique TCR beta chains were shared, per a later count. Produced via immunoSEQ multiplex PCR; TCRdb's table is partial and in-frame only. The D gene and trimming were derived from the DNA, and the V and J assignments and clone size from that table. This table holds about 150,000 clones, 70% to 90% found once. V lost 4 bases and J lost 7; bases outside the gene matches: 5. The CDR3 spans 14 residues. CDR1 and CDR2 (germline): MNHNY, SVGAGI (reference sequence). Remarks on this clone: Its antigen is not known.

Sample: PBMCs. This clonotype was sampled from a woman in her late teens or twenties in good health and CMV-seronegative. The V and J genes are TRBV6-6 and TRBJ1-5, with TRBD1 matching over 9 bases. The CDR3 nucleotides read TGTGCCAGCAGTTCAGGACAGGGGAACCAGCCCCAGCATTTT. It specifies CASSSGQGNQPQHF.